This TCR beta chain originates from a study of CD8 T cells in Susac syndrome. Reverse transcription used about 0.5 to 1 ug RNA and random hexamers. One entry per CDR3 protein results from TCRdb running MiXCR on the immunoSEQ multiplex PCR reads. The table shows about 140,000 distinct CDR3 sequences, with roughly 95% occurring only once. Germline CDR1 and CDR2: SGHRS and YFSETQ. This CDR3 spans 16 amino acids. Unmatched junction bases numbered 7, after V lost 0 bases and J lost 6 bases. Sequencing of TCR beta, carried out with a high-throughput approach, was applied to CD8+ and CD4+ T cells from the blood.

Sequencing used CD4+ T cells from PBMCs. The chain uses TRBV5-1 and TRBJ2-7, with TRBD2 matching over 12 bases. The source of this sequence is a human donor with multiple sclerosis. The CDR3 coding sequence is TGCGCCAGCAGCTTGGGACTAGCGGGAGTTCGTCGCGAGCAGTACTTC. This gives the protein CASSLGLAGVRREQYF.